The 15 T cell receptor beta chains below all came from one sample that was sequenced in a study of CD4 T cells in relation to SARS-CoV-2 and coronaviruses. Their recognized antigens are unknown. Libraries were prepared by immunoSEQ multiplex PCR; TCRdb keeps only in-frame clonotypes and omits some of them. Here the sample spans about 39,000 clones, around three quarters being singletons. Input material: memory CD4+ T cells from PBMCs, cultured in vitro. All receptors come from an adult with COVID-19.

Regarding this clone: A much larger clone is a single base away; this may be a read error. Other DNA sequences in the sample encode the same CDR3. This chain links TRBV27 with TRBJ1-2; 12 positions agree with TRBD1. The germline V gene encodes CDR1 MNHEY and CDR2 SMNVEV (reference sequence). V dropped 3 bases and J dropped 8; count of bases not matched to a gene: 4. The CDR3 runs to 14 residues. The CDR3 DNA follows: TGTGCCAGCAGTTTCGGGACAGGGGGCTACGGCTACACCTTC. As protein: CASSFGTGGYGYTF.

This chain links TRBV18 with TRBJ2-5, with 7 bases fitting TRBD1. Germline trimming cut 2 bases from V and 2 bases from J; bases unmatched to any gene: 2. The germline V gene encodes CDR1 KGHSH and CDR2 LQKENI. The CDR3 has 14 amino acids. The CDR3 coding sequence is TGTGCCAGCTCACCAGGACAGGCGCAAGAGACCCAGTACTTC. Translated, it gives CASSPGQAQETQYF.

This chain uses TRBV6-2 or TRBV6-3 with TRBJ2-5; a possible D gene is TRBD2 (6 bases). This CDR3 spans 14 amino acids. CDR1 and CDR2 from the germline V gene are MNHEY and SVGEGT. V gave up 6 bases and J gave up 4 bases, with 15 bases separating them. CDR3 residues: CASSRLEKGETQYF. The CDR3 bases are TGTGCCAGCAGCCGACTAGAGAAAGGAGAGACCCAGTACTTC.

The rearrangement links TRBV7-8 to TRBJ1-2; TRBD1 aligns across 7 bases. The V gene end was trimmed by 1 base and the J gene end by 7 bases; junction bases not matched to a gene: 6. The CDR3 totals 14 residues. Germline values: CDR1 SGHVS, CDR2 FQNEAQ. The CDR3, as DNA: TGTGCCAGCAGCTTAGGACAGGGTTTTTTTGGCTACACCTTC. Its translation is CASSLGQGFFGYTF.

This clone has a handful of counts. The rearrangement links TRBV30 to TRBJ1-5, with D maybe TRBD1 (6 bases). Between the trimmed V and J ends, which lost 4 bases and 3 bases, there was a span of 10 bases. CDR1 and CDR2 from the germline V gene are GTSNPN and SVGIG (reference sequence). This CDR3 is built from 13 residues. CDR3 sequence: CAWTRDNNQPQHF. DNA of the CDR3: TGTGCCTGGACCCGGGACAACAATCAGCCCCAGCATTTT.

The chain couples TRBV5-8 to TRBJ2-7; tentative D call: TRBD2 (6 bases). This CDR3 has 14 amino acids. V gave up 0 bases and J gave up 6 bases, with 13 bases separating them. CDR1 and CDR2 (germline): SGHTS, YDEGEE. In DNA form, the CDR3 reads TGTGCCAGCAGCTTGGGGGGGAGGTCCCTCGAGCAGTACTTC. Its translation is CASSLGGRSLEQYF.

The chain combines TRBV6-1 with TRBJ1-1; 9 nucleotides line up with TRBD1. V dropped 1 base and J dropped 4; count of bases not matched to a gene: 4. CDR1 and CDR2 (germline): MNHNS, SASEGT. CDR3 length: 15 amino acids. The CDR3 nucleotides are TGTGCCAGCAGTGAAGACAGGGGGCTGGTCACTGAAGCTTTCTTT. Translating it yields CASSEDRGLVTEAFF.

CDR3 bases: TGTGCCAGCAGTTGGGGGAGCAATCAGCCCCAGCATTTT. This codes for CASSWGSNQPQHF. The V and J genes are TRBV28 and TRBJ1-5; a possible D gene is TRBD1 (5 bases). Germline V gene data show CDR1 as MDHEN and CDR2 as SYDVKM. V lost 4 bases to trimming and J lost 1 base, with 5 bases between them. The CDR3 sequence is 13 residues long.

This clone is categorized as medium-sized. The rearrangement links TRBV7-3 to TRBJ2-3, with 9 bases matching TRBD2. Losses at the gene ends were 1 base for V and 4 bases for J; bases not matched to a gene: 9. This CDR3 is built from 17 residues. The germline CDR1 and CDR2 sequences are SGHTA and FQGTGA. The CDR3 is CASSLKGTSGPADTQYF. The CDR3 nucleotides read TGTGCCAGCAGCTTAAAGGGCACTAGCGGGCCTGCAGATACGCAGTATTTT.

The CDR3 nucleotides are TGCAGTGCTAGATTAATAGAGACCCAGTACTTC. Amino acids: CSARLIETQYF. This chain connects TRBV20-1 to TRBJ2-5; no clear D gene. This CDR3 contains 11 residues. The V end was cut by 2 bases, the J end by 4 bases, with 5 bases between. In germline, CDR1 is DFQATT, CDR2 SNEGSKA (reference sequence).

V usage is TRBV28 and J usage is TRBJ2-3, with D perhaps assigned TRBD1 or TRBD2 (5 bases each). There are 15 residues in the CDR3. V shed 2 bases and J shed 4 bases, with 13 bases lying between them. Germline V CDR1 and CDR2: MDHEN, SYDVKM. The CDR3 here is CASSLRGDLSDTQYF. The CDR3 nucleotides read TGTGCCAGCAGTTTACGAGGGGATCTGTCAGATACGCAGTATTTT.

The chain couples TRBV6-5 to TRBJ2-7, with 9 bases lining up with TRBD1. The CDR3 totals 16 residues. The V gene's germline CDR1 is MNHEY and CDR2 SVGAGI. V was pared by 2 bases and J by 6 bases, with 11 bases of the junction left unmatched. The CDR3 reads CASSYLTTGTGIEQYF. As DNA, the CDR3 is TGTGCCAGCAGTTACCTTACAACCGGGACAGGGATCGAGCAGTACTTC.

V usage is TRBV24-1 and J usage is TRBJ1-2, with 8 bases matching TRBD1. V lost 9 bases, J lost 2 bases, and 1 base stayed unmatched. The germline gives CDR1 KGHDR, CDR2 SFDVKD. This CDR3 comprises 12 residues. The DNA of the CDR3 is TGTGCCACCTGGACAGGGAACTATGGCTACACCTTC. Its translation is CATWTGNYGYTF.

In this sample, this clone turned up once. This sequence joins TRBV28 and TRBJ2-7; D perhaps matches TRBD2 (5 bases). The length of the CDR3 is 17 residues. V was pared by 6 bases and J by 5 bases, with 26 bases between. CDR1 is MDHEN and CDR2 is SYDVKM in the germline V gene. The CDR3 coding sequence is TGTGCCAGCAGCCAAACCCTCGAGGGATACGCACCCAACGAGCAGTACTTC. Translation: CASSQTLEGYAPNEQYF.

This clone was counted between two and nine times. The genes are TRBV7-6 and TRBJ1-1; D is perhaps TRBD1 (5 bases). The CDR3 covers 15 residues. The V gene lost 2 bases and the J gene lost 1 base, with 11 bases spanning the gap. Germline-derived CDR1 and CDR2 are SGHVS and FNYEAQ. This chain's CDR3 is CASSLRDLSNTEAFF. For the CDR3, the DNA is TGTGCCAGCAGCTTACGGGACCTATCGAACACTGAAGCTTTCTTT.